What follows is one T cell receptor beta chain and its context. The sample originates from a study of blood T cell repertoires in COVID-19. Study in general: The study drew acute and convalescent COVID-19 samples from the United States, Italy and Spain. Sample material is recorded as cDNA or gDNA derived from T cells, B-cell-depleted T cells, or PBMCs.

Original processing methods: Reference gene primer amplification gave estimated nucleated cell counts. Assay: immunoSEQ multiplex PCR; the TCRdb copy retains only in-frame clones and omits some. That table supplies the V and J calls and clone size; D and trimming were determined from the DNA. The sample carries about 100,000 clones, about 77% recorded once. The CDR3 has 14 residues. Unmatched junction bases numbered 7, after V lost 7 bases and J lost 8 bases. The V gene's germline CDR1 is KGHDR and CDR2 SFDVKD. The chain carries TRBV24-1 and TRBJ2-1; 10 bases match TRBD2. The specimen was peripheral blood. This TCR was recovered from a man between 65 and 85 years old with active or convalescent COVID-19. This CDR3 reads CATRAGGLGDEQFF. In DNA form, the CDR3 reads TGTGCCACCAGAGCGGGAGGGTTGGGGGATGAGCAGTTCTTC.